The T cell receptor beta chain under discussion was sequenced for a study of T cells in Graves' hyperthyroidism and ophthalmopathy. Study information: Initial diagnosis, before any treatment, was when peripheral blood was collected.

TCR beta CDR3 regions were amplified from RNA transcripts. TCR CDR3 regions were first amplified by RT-PCR with HTBI primers. TCRdb re-called the multiplex PCR reads with MiXCR, one entry per CDR3 protein. This table holds about 400,000 distinct CDR3 sequences, roughly an eighth found once. Those with hyperthyroidism were 18 to 65 years old, newly diagnosed, and ill for under 2 months. This clonotype was counted many times. CDR1 and CDR2 (germline): SGHRS, YFSETQ. V lost 2 bases, J lost 5 bases, and 14 bases lay in between. The CDR3 spans 14 residues. The TCR was taken from a young woman with Graves' hyperthyroidism. The V gene is TRBV5-1, the J gene TRBJ2-7; TRBD1 might be the D (6 bases). The sequencing sample was made of blood. CDR3 protein: CASSFGQGINEQYF. The DNA of the CDR3 is TGCGCCAGCAGCTTTGGGCAGGGGATTAACGAGCAGTACTTC.